This T cell receptor (beta chain) was profiled in a study of T cell responses to AZD1222 COVID-19 vaccine. TCRdb's copy holds only in-frame clones and misses some; the assay was immunoSEQ multiplex PCR. The table lists about 120,000 clones, about 90% of them singletons. Germline V gene lookup returns CDR1 MNHEY and CDR2 SVGAGI. Trimming stripped 6 bases from V and 4 bases from J, with 6 bases between. CDR3 length: 11 amino acids. J is TRBJ1-2 and V is TRBV6-5; D is undetermined. Sequencing used peripheral blood, obtained on day 0 of AZD1222 vaccination. The clonotype was recovered from an adult in good health. The CDR3 loop is CASRQLYGYTF. CDR3 bases: TGTGCCAGCAGGCAGCTCTATGGCTACACCTTC.